A single count supports the clone carrying this T cell receptor (beta chain). The antigen is undetermined. The germline gives CDR1 MNHEY, CDR2 SMNVEV (reference sequence). The V gene lost 2 bases and the J gene lost 6 bases, with 14 bases spanning the gap. The CDR3 extends over 15 amino acids. This specimen belongs to a study of a mutant IDH1 vaccine in newly diagnosed glioma. Across the whole study: Eight vaccinations reached patients in weeks 1, 3, 5, 7, 11, 15, 19 and 23.

Some clones are missing from TCRdb's copy, which holds only in-frame ones; the method was immunoSEQ multiplex PCR. The profile shows more than 35,000 clones, approximately 83% of them singletons. Time point defined: week 5, during vaccination. Mutant IDH1 20-mer peptide, at 300 ug, made up each vaccine dose, with topical imiquimod. Each donor presented with a new WHO grade 3 or 4 astrocytoma that tested IDH1-mutant and showed ATRX loss. Findings and caveats of the study: In around 93% of patients, immune responses induced by the vaccine occurred.

This receptor was taken from a man aged 35 to 55 with glioma. The chain employs TRBV27 and TRBJ1-5; D might be TRBD1 (5 bases). The sample consisted of PBMCs, taken from a glioma patient whose treatment included an IDH1 peptide vaccine. CDR3 loop: CASSLEGSFGQPQHF. As DNA, the CDR3 is TGTGCCAGCAGTTTAGAGGGGTCATTTGGTCAGCCCCAGCATTTT.